Following are 9 T cell receptor beta chains from one sample sequenced in a study of blood T cell repertoires in COVID-19. Here immunoSEQ multiplex PCR was the method, and the copy in TCRdb shows in-frame clones only, minus some. Of under 150,000 clones listed, around four fifths were seen once; the top ten hold 2% to 2.5%. Input material: peripheral blood. The receptors shown here come from a man aged 30 to 39 with acute or convalescent COVID-19.

The genes are TRBV19 and TRBJ1-2, with D possibly matching TRBD1 (5 bases). CDR1 and CDR2 (germline): LNHDA, SQIVND (reference sequence). The ends were cut back, 6 bases at V and 3 bases at J, with 14 bases in the middle. The CDR3 covers 14 residues. CDR3 in DNA: TGTGCCAGTAGAATGACAGCTGGGTACTATGGCTACACCTTC. It yields the protein CASRMTAGYYGYTF.

The chain links TRBV6-5 to TRBJ1-2, with 11 bases fitting TRBD1. V lost 7 bases to trimming and J lost 5 bases; unmatched junction nucleotides: 9. CDR3 length: 15 amino acids. Germline V CDR1 and CDR2: MNHEY, SVGAGI. In nucleotides, the CDR3 is TGTGCCAGCACCGAATACGGACAGGGGGCTTATGGCTACACCTTC. This translates into CASTEYGQGAYGYTF.

This clone was observed once. DNA of the CDR3: TGTGCCAGCAGTCCGGGACAGGGAACCGGCTACACCTTC. Translating gives CASSPGQGTGYTF. The rearrangement uses TRBV27 and TRBJ1-2; TRBD1 agrees at 9 bases. Germline trimming cut 5 bases from V and 8 bases from J; bases unmatched to any gene: 6. The length of the CDR3 is 13 residues. CDR1 and CDR2 from the germline V gene are MNHEY and SMNVEV (reference sequence).

This chain uses TRBV27 with TRBJ2-2; D may be TRBD1 (6 bases). Trimming took 0 bases from V and 7 from J, leaving 15 bases between them. Germline values: CDR1 MNHEY, CDR2 SMNVEV (reference sequence). The CDR3 totals 16 residues. In nucleotides, the CDR3 is TGTGCCAGCAGTTTATCGGTTTACAGGGCAGGCGGGGAGCTGTTTTTT. The encoded protein is CASSLSVYRAGGELFF.

This rearrangement joins TRBV2 to TRBJ2-5; 9 positions match TRBD2. The CDR3 has 15 residues. In germline, CDR1 is SNHLY, CDR2 FYNNEI. J was trimmed by 6 bases and V by 2 bases; bases with no gene match: 7. CDR3 in amino acids: CASSERLAGRKTQYF. CDR3 sequence (DNA): TGTGCCAGCAGTGAAAGGCTAGCGGGGAGGAAGACCCAGTACTTC. Drawing the rest from reference TRBV2 and TRBJ2-5, the complete variable domain is EPEVTQTPSHQVTQMGQEVILRCVPISNHLYFYWYRQILGQKVEFLVSFYNNEISEKSEIFDDQFSVERPDGSNFTLKIRSTKLEDSAMYFCASSERLAGRKTQYFGPGTRLLVL.

Written as DNA, the CDR3 is TGTGCCAGCAGCGTAGGTTTAGCGGGAGAGGGTGAGCAGTTCTTC. Translated: CASSVGLAGEGEQFF. The rearrangement links TRBV9 to TRBJ2-1, with 9 nucleotides matching TRBD2. Trimming removed 0 bases from V and 9 bases from J; junction bases left unmatched: 7. Germline CDR1 is SGDLS and CDR2 is YYNGEE. This CDR3 is 15 amino acids long.

The chain couples TRBV27 to TRBJ1-1; D is perhaps TRBD1 (5 bases). CDR3 length: 14 amino acids. The V end was cut by 4 bases, the J end by 3 bases, with 12 bases between. The germline V gene has CDR1 MNHEY and CDR2 SMNVEV (reference sequence). CDR3 sequence reads: CASSYSGLDTEAFF. DNA of the CDR3: TGTGCCAGCAGTTATTCAGGGTTGGACACTGAAGCTTTCTTT.

This rearrangement joins TRBV11-1 to TRBJ1-1; weak D call: TRBD1 (5 bases). The CDR3 covers 16 residues. Germline V CDR1 and CDR2: SGHAT, FQDESV (reference sequence). The germline V and J ends were trimmed by 4 bases and 1 base, with 16 bases remaining between them. CDR3 loop: CASSSRGGGWNTEAFF. Here the CDR3 DNA reads TGTGCCAGCAGCTCTCGGGGGGGTGGCTGGAACACTGAAGCTTTCTTT.

This rearrangement joins TRBV2 to TRBJ1-2; D remains ambiguous. The CDR3 contains 13 residues. Trimming took 1 base from V and 8 from J, leaving 11 bases between them. Per the germline V gene, CDR1 is SNHLY and CDR2 is FYNNEI. Here the CDR3 DNA reads TGTGCCAGCAGTGAAGACACGCCGGGGGGCTACACCTTC. This encodes CASSEDTPGGYTF.